The subject of this entry is one T cell receptor beta chain. Its antigen is as yet unknown. The data belong to a study of neoadjuvant nivolumab and ipilimumab in lung cancer. Germline V gene lookup returns CDR1 SGHKS and CDR2 YYEKEE (reference sequence). This CDR3 has 14 residues. V was clipped by 0 bases and J by 3 bases, with 10 bases between them. Notes on the study in general: Only a small number of samples underwent TCR sequencing.

Clones were read by immunoSEQ multiplex PCR, and TCRdb kept only the in-frame ones, dropping some. The sample holds 30,000 to 35,000 clones, 90% seen once. This material consisted of peripheral blood, taken after neoadjuvant nivolumab, alone or with ipilimumab, at or shortly before surgery. This clonotype originated in an adult with non-small cell lung cancer. This sequence joins TRBV5-5 and TRBJ2-7; no clear D gene. The CDR3 protein is CASSLGAINYEQYF. The CDR3 DNA sequence: TGTGCCAGCAGCTTGGGGGCCATCAACTACGAGCAGTACTTC.